A selection of T cell receptor beta chains follows, all from one sample in a study of multiple sclerosis patients with progressive multifocal leukoencephalopathy. Profiled with immunoSEQ multiplex PCR; TCRdb holds only in-frame clones, not every one. Here the sample spans over 20,000 clones, 80% to 95% being singletons. Material: PBMCs, obtained from a patient treated with natalizumab. The receptor source for this set is a man aged 25-45 years with multiple sclerosis. The CDR3 runs from the conserved cysteine through the conserved F or W. D genes are given only for firm matches. Only part of the rows carry a size: once, few, many, or a class if the clone is expanded.

j_call clone_size cdr3_length v_call d_call cdr3_nt cdr3_aa
TRBJ2-5 - 15 TRBV11-3 TRBD1 TGTGCCAGCAGCTTTGGGACAGGGGGCGATGAGACCCAGTACTTC CASSFGTGGDETQYF
TRBJ2-5 - 20 TRBV2 TRBD1 TGTGCCAGCAGTGGCCACTTCCCCGGGACAGGGTTCTTGGAAGAAGAGACCCAGTACTTC CASSGHFPGTGFLEEETQYF
TRBJ1-1 - 13 TRBV27 - TGTGCCAGCAGTTTAGGGAAGAACACTGAAGCTTTCTTT CASSLGKNTEAFF
TRBJ1-6 - 17 TRBV4-2 - TGTGCCAGCAGCCAAGAACCGGGACATAGCTATAATTCACCCCTCCACTTT CASSQEPGHSYNSPLHF
TRBJ1-1 - 14 TRBV4-3 - TGCGCCAGCAGCCACCTGGGAAGGAACACTGAAGCTTTCTTT CASSHLGRNTEAFF
TRBJ2-2 few 15 TRBV19 TRBD1 TGTGCCAGTAGTCCGTCGACAGGGCTCCCCGGGGAGCTGTTTTTT CASSPSTGLPGELFF
TRBJ2-1 - 14 TRBV19 TRBD1 TGTGCCAGTAGTGATCGACAGGGGGCGAATGAGCAGTTCTTC CASSDRQGANEQFF
TRBJ2-5 once 16 TRBV7-2 TRBD1 TGTGCCAGCAGCTTAGGAGGGACAGGGCCGCAGGAGACCCAGTACTTC CASSLGGTGPQETQYF
TRBJ2-3 - 13 TRBV25-1 - TGTGCCAGCATCGAGAGCCGATCAGATACGCAGTATTTT CASIESRSDTQYF
TRBJ2-5 few 14 TRBV4-1 TRBD1 TGCGCCAGCAGCCTTACAGGGGGCTTAGAGACCCAGTACTTC CASSLTGGLETQYF